This T cell receptor beta chain was found in a study of T cell changes during pregnancy in multiple sclerosis. CDR1 and CDR2 (germline): MNHEY, SVGAGI. The CDR3 runs 14 residues. Trimming cost V 3 bases and J 3 bases, with 9 bases left between them. The protocol was immunoSEQ multiplex PCR, while the TCRdb copy is restricted to in-frame clones and leaves out a portion. The table lists around 50,000 clones, 75% to 90% of them singletons. The source is a female donor with multiple sclerosis, enrolled in a pregnancy study. The specimen comprised CD8+ T cells from peripheral blood mononuclear cells, sampled in the second trimester of pregnancy. The chain joins TRBV6-5 to TRBJ1-5, with no clear D. The CDR3 region is CASSYRGTNQPQHF. Here the CDR3 DNA reads TGTGCCAGCAGTTATCGGGGTACCAATCAGCCCCAGCATTTT.